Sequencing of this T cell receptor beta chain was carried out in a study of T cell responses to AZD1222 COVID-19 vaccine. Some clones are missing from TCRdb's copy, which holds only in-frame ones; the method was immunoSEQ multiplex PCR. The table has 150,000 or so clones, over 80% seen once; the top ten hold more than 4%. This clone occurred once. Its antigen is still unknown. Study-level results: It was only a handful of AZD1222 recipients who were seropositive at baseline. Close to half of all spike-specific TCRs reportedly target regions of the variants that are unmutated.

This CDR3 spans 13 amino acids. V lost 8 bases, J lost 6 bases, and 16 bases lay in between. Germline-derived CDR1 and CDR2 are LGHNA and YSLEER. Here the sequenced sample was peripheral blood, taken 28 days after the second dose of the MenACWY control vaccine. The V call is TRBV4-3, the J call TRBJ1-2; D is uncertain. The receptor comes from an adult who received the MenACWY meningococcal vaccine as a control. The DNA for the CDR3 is TGCGCCAGCTCACAAGGCCCAAGGGATGGCTACACCTTC. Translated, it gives CASSQGPRDGYTF.